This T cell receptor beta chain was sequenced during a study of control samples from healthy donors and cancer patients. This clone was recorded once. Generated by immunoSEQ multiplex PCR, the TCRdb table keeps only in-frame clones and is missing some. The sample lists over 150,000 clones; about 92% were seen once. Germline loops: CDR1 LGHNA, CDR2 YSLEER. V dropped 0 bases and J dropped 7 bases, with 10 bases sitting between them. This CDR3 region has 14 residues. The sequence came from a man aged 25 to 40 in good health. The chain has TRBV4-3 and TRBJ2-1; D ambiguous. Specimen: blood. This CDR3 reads CASSQDRLENEQFF. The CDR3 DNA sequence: TGCGCCAGCAGCCAAGATCGACTTGAGAATGAGCAGTTCTTC.